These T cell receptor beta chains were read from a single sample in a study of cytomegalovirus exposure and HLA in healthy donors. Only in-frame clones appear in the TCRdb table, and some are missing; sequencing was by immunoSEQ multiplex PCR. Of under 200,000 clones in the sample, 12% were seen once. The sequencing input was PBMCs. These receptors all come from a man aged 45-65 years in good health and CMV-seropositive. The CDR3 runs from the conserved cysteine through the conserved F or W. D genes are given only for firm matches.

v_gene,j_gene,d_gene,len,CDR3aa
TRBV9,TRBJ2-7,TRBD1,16,CASSPHIGTGVYEQYF
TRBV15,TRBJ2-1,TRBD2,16,CATSRGSGGAYNEQFF
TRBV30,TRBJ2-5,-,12,CAWLHRQETQYF
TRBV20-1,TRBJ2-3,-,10,CSVGEDTQYF
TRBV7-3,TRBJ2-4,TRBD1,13,CASSFSRTGIQYF
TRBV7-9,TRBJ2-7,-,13,CASSLPTGYEQYF
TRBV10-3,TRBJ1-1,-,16,CAISESGQKIKTEAFF
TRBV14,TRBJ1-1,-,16,CASSQDGVLPNTEAFF
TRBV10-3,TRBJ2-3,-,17,CAIREGPITSFTDTQYF
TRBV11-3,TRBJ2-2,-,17,CASSLAPVGRLTGELFF
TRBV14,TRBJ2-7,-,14,CASSASAQGYEQYF
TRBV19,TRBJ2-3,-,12,CASSTYAWPQYF
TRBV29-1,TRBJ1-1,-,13,CSVDRTDGTEAFF
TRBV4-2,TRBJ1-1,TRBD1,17,CASSQDQKTGQGEKAFF
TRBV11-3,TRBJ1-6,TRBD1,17,CASSSHERTGGSSPLHF
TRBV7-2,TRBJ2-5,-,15,CASSLMSGLEETQYF
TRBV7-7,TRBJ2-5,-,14,CASSIKDGGETQYF
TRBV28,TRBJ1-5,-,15,CASSSGQVFNQPQHF
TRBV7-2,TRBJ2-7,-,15,CASSLALMNLYEQYF
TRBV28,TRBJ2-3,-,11,CASSWDFRQYF
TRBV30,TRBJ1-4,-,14,CACTLSEGDEKLFF
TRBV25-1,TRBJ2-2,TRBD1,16,CASSGPGTGDTGGLFF
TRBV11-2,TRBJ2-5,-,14,CASSLDPVVETQYF
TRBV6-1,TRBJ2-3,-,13,CASTIHSTDTQYF
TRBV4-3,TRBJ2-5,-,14,CASSQDRPGETRYF
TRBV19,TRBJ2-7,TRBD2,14,CASSSPGLSGEQYF
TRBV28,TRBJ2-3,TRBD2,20,CASSSRKGLAGAGSFDTQYF
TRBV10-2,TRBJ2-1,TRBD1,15,CASSGTGIYYNEQFF
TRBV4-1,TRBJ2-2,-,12,CASTPNTGELFF
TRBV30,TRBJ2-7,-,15,CAWRGFTGHNDEQYF
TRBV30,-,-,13,CAWSGTLSYEQYF
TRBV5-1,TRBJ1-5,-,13,CASSLQGTQPQHF
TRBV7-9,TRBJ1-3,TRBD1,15,CASSSYRGVGNTIYF
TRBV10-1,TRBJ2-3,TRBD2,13,CASLAGGTDTQYF
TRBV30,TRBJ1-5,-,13,CAWSVSLDQPQHF
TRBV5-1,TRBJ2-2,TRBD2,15,CASSGGGTNTGELFF
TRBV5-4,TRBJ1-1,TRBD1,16,CASSLDGTAMNTEAFF
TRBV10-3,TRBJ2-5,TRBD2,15,CAISASSGGKETQYF
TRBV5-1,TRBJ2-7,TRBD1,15,CASSLGTGVGDEQYF
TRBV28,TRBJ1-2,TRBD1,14,CASSPGTANYGYTF
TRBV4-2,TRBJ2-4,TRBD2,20,CASSQDLTSGGALAKNIQYF
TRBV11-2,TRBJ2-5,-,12,CASSLDRGTQYF
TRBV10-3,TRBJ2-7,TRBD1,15,CAISAAGQGAYEQYF
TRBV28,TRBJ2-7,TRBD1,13,CAIPDRRSYEQYF
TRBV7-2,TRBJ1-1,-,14,CASSLRPPTTEAFF
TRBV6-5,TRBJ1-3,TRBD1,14,CASRIGGSGNTIYF
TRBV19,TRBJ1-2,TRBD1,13,CASSIQGAEGYTF
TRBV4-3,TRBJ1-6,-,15,CASSQEGGSNSPLHF
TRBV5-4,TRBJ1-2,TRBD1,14,CASSRDRVNYGYTF
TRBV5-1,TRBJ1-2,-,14,CASRTSEGGYGYTF
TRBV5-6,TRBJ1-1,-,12,CASSLYNTEAFF
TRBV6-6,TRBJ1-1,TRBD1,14,CASTSTGVNTEAFF
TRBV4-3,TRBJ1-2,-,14,CASSQSQGGYGYTF
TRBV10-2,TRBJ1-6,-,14,CASATSSYNSPLHF
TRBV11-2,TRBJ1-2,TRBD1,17,CASSKTQGPRGYYGYTF
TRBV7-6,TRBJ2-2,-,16,CASSLDGPLNTGELFF
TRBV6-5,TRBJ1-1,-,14,CASRRGQVDTEAFF
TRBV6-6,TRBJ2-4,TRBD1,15,CASSIDRVAKNIQYF
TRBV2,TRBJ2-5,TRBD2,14,CASRVSGGAETQYF